This entry describes one T cell receptor beta chain. Its antigen is as yet unknown. The sample's time point: pre-sensitization, week 0. Treatment noted: therapeutic diphenylcyclopropenone sensitization with weekly scalp DPC. People who gave samples had alopecia, were 18 to 70 years old, and were suitable for DPC. The data are from a study of human T cells and chemical hapten exposure. In the study overall: Per-sample TCR yields varied mainly from small pooled library volume differences. Study observations and caveats: Expanded TCR counts at PT1 were positively correlated with the patch test score.

TCRdb ran MiXCR on the RACE reads and lists one entry per CDR3 protein. Of some 300,000 distinct CDR3 sequences listed, around 5.5% are singletons. V was trimmed by 4 bases and J by 1 base, leaving 10 bases between them. This CDR3 has 14 residues. Per germline, CDR1 ENHRY and CDR2 SYGVKD. The sequence derives from a woman aged 18 to 35 with alopecia areata. Some clones in this sample may be carry-over from other donors' samples. This specimen consisted of whole blood, obtained in connection with sensitization to the hapten diphenylcyclopropenone (DPC). The chain couples TRBV10-3 to TRBJ1-1; no clear D. The CDR3 nucleotides read TGTGCCATCAGTGGTAGTGGGGAGAACACTGAAGCTTTCTTT. Its translation: CAISGSGENTEAFF.